The 19 T cell receptor beta chains below all came from one sample that was sequenced in a study of blood T cell repertoires in COVID-19 (dated by TCRdb to 2019 to 2021). Libraries came from the immunoSEQ multiplex PCR assay. TCRdb mirrors the immuneACCESS table, restricted to in-frame sequences. Some clones are absent from its copies; in checked studies, under half trace to an unresolved V gene, and the reason for the others is unknown. The table for this sample lists 200,000 to 250,000 clones; approximately 91% of them were counted only once. In total, the top ten clones hold about 2.5% of the sample. Sequences were obtained from peripheral blood. These receptors were taken from a woman aged 60-75 years with acute or convalescent COVID-19.

This clone was recorded only once. V is TRBV10-1 and J is TRBJ2-2; D possibly corresponds to TRBD2 (6 bases). Trimming stripped 5 bases from V and 1 base from J, with 8 bases between. The CDR3 contains 14 residues. Per the germline V gene, CDR1 is WNHNN and CDR2 is SYGVQD (reference sequence). The CDR3, as DNA: TGCGCCAGCAGTAACGGGGGGAACACCGGGGAGCTGTTTTTT. It translates to CASSNGGNTGELFF.

The V gene is TRBV6-5, the J gene TRBJ1-2; TRBD1 matches at 12 bases. With 6 bases clipped from V and 8 bases from J, the junction kept 10 bases outside the gene matches. The CDR3 has 15 amino acids. Germline loops: CDR1 MNHEY, CDR2 SVGAGI. This CDR3 is CASSTRDRGPQGYTF. CDR3 sequence (DNA): TGTGCCAGCAGCACCCGGGACAGGGGGCCCCAAGGCTACACCTTC.

This clone has just one count. The chain carries TRBV5-1 and TRBJ2-3; 7 bases align to TRBD1. Germline trimming cut 2 bases from V and 2 bases from J; bases unmatched to any gene: 5. CDR3 length: 15 amino acids. Per the germline V gene, CDR1 is SGHRS and CDR2 is YFSETQ. CDR3 loop: CASSFEDRLTDTQYF. The CDR3 bases are TGCGCCAGCAGCTTTGAGGACAGGCTCACAGATACGCAGTATTTT. Full variable domain (missing parts from reference TRBV5-1 and TRBJ2-3): KAGVTQTPRYLIKTRGQQVTLSCSPISGHRSVSWYQQTPGQGLQFLFEYFSETQRNKGNFPGRFSGRQFSNSRSEMNVSTLELGDSALYLCASSFEDRLTDTQYFGPGTRLTVL.

The chain links TRBV6-5 to TRBJ1-5, with D perhaps matching TRBD1 (5 bases). CDR1 and CDR2 from the germline V gene are MNHEY and SVGAGI. Trimming removed 5 bases from V and 3 bases from J, with 14 bases in between. CDR3 length equals 15 residues. The CDR3 DNA follows: TGTGCCAGCAGTCACGAGGACACCTACAATCAGCCCCAGCATTTT. Translating it yields CASSHEDTYNQPQHF.

The chain carries TRBV11-3 and TRBJ2-1; 9 nucleotides line up with TRBD2. This CDR3 region has 15 residues. Germline-derived CDR1 and CDR2 are SGHNT and YENEEA. J gave up 4 bases and V 4 bases, and 5 bases lay outside the gene matches. The CDR3 here is CASSSLAGDYNEQFF. The CDR3 DNA is TGTGCCAGCAGCTCTTTAGCGGGGGATTACAATGAGCAGTTCTTC.

The chain carries TRBV4-1 and TRBJ1-1; D is undetermined. Germline CDR1 MGHRA, CDR2 YSYEKL. Between the trimmed V and J ends, which lost 1 base and 7 bases, there was a span of 10 bases. The CDR3 contains 13 residues. The CDR3 DNA sequence: TGCGCCAGCAGCCAAGGCCGTGTGAGTGAAGCTTTCTTT. Translating it yields CASSQGRVSEAFF.

The chain has TRBV18 and TRBJ1-4; 9 nucleotides match TRBD1. The CDR3 spans 16 residues. V shed 3 bases and J 6 bases; nucleotides not matched to a gene: 8. The germline V gene has CDR1 KGHSH and CDR2 LQKENI. CDR3 sequence (DNA): TGTGCCAGCTCACCGCCTAACAGGGGGCTATATGAAAAACTGTTTTTT. Protein product: CASSPPNRGLYEKLFF.

The chain employs TRBV9 and TRBJ2-5; 8 bases fit TRBD2. Germline V gene lookup returns CDR1 SGDLS and CDR2 YYNGEE. This CDR3 has 16 amino acids. The ends lost 3 bases at V and 7 bases at J; junction bases unmatched: 14. Written as DNA, the CDR3 is TGTGCCAGCAGCGCTGGAAGCGGGAGAAGGACTGGGACCCAGTACTTC. This translates into CASSAGSGRRTGTQYF.

This clone appeared many times. This chain uses TRBV7-9 with TRBJ2-2; no definite D call. V lost 1 base and J lost 5, with 5 bases in between. The CDR3 consists of 13 residues. In germline, CDR1 is SEHNR, CDR2 FQNEAQ (reference sequence). CDR3 residues: CASSLVQTGELFF. The CDR3 nucleotides read TGTGCCAGCAGCTTAGTTCAGACCGGGGAGCTGTTTTTT.

This clone was counted once. The genes are TRBV21-1 and TRBJ1-5; TRBD1 was called by the table and not checked on the DNA. TRBV21-1 is a recognized pseudogene. The CDR3 has 14 residues. In nucleotides, the CDR3 is TGTGCCAGCAGCGGGCTGAACGGACAGCAGCCCCAGCATTTT. It is translated as CASSGLNGQQPQHF.

The chain recombines TRBV6-4 with TRBJ1-1, with unresolved D. V was trimmed by 2 bases and J by 3 bases, leaving 16 bases between them. Germline V gene data show CDR1 as MRHNA and CDR2 as SNTAGT. The CDR3 totals 16 residues. The DNA for the CDR3 is TGTGCCAGCAGTGACCCGGCCCTCGGGAGGGACACTGAAGCTTTCTTT. It codes for CASSDPALGRDTEAFF.

This chain links TRBV7-2 with TRBJ2-3; possibly TRBD1 for D (6 bases). This CDR3 contains 15 residues. From germline, CDR1 is SGHTA and CDR2 FQGNSA. V was pared by 8 bases and J by 5 bases, with 20 bases between. The CDR3: CASGPGAGVGDTQYF. The CDR3, as DNA: TGTGCCAGCGGCCCCGGGGCAGGGGTTGGAGATACGCAGTATTTT.

This chain links TRBV6-5 with TRBJ1-1; D ambiguous. Germline values: CDR1 MNHEY, CDR2 SVGAGI. The CDR3 has 14 residues. Trimming shortened V by 6 bases and J by 0 bases, and 11 bases separated the two germline ends. CDR3 nucleotide sequence: TGTGCCAGCAGCTCGACAAACCTGAACACTGAAGCTTTCTTT. It yields the protein CASSSTNLNTEAFF.

The V gene is TRBV7-6, the J gene TRBJ2-5; tentative D call: TRBD2 (7 bases). The germline CDR1 and CDR2 sequences are SGHVS and FNYEAQ. This CDR3 spans 15 amino acids. With 1 base removed from V and 5 bases from J, the gap between germline ends came to 14 bases. CDR3 amino acids: CASSLEARGGETQYF. CDR3 coding DNA: TGTGCCAGCAGCTTAGAGGCCAGGGGAGGGGAGACCCAGTACTTC.

The rearrangement joins TRBV11-2 to TRBJ2-1; 13 nucleotides agree with TRBD2. CDR3 length equals 15 residues. Germline CDR1 SGHAT, CDR2 FQNNGV. The junction had 5 bases not matched to a gene; V was cut back by 3 bases and J by 9 bases. CDR3 sequence: CASSFTSGGATEQFF. The CDR3 nucleotides are TGTGCCAGCAGCTTTACTAGCGGGGGGGCCACTGAGCAGTTCTTC.

The genes are TRBV14 and TRBJ2-5, with D perhaps TRBD2 (5 bases). CDR3 length equals 13 residues. CDR1 and CDR2 (germline): SGHDN, FVKESK. Trimming cost V 7 bases and J 4 bases, with 13 bases left between them. This CDR3 is CASTRDRGETQYF. The CDR3 DNA reads as TGTGCCAGCACAAGAGACCGGGGAGAGACCCAGTACTTC.

The chain uses TRBV5-4 and TRBJ2-1; TRBD2 matches at 8 bases. CDR1 and CDR2 from the germline V gene are SGHNT and YYREEE (reference sequence). With V trimmed by 6 bases and J by 9 bases, 17 bases remained unmatched. The CDR3 runs to 16 residues. CDR3 sequence (DNA): TGTGCCAGCACCATCTCGGGAGGGGGATCGGTAAGTGAGCAGTTCTTC. Its translation is CASTISGGGSVSEQFF.

The V and J genes are TRBV6-5 and TRBJ2-4; 7 bases are a match to TRBD1. Germline CDR1 MNHEY, CDR2 SVGAGI. V lost 2 bases and J lost 7; bases outside the gene matches: 8. CDR3 length equals 15 residues. Here the CDR3 DNA reads TGTGCCAGCAGTTACGTACAGGGGCTTGGGAACATTCAGTACTTC. It encodes CASSYVQGLGNIQYF.

The chain employs TRBV3-1 (or the pseudogene TRBV3-2) and TRBJ1-3, with D perhaps TRBD1 (5 bases). V gave up 1 base and J gave up 2 bases, with 18 bases separating them. CDR1 and CDR2 (germline): LGHDT, YNNKEL (reference sequence). The CDR3 contains 18 residues. CDR3 DNA: TGTGCCAGCAGCCAAGGCGGGGCCGGTATTCTTACTGGAAACACCATATATTTT. As protein: CASSQGGAGILTGNTIYF.